This T cell receptor (beta chain) was recorded in a study of cytomegalovirus exposure and HLA in healthy donors. Concerning this clone itself: Its antigen is undetermined.

Broader study findings: The authors listed 164 TCR beta chains as cytomegalovirus-associated.

This CDR3 has 14 amino acids. Between the trimmed V and J ends, which lost 0 bases and 8 bases, there was a span of 14 bases. The germline CDR1 and CDR2 sequences are SGHDT and YYEEEE. The protocol was immunoSEQ multiplex PCR, while the TCRdb copy is restricted to in-frame clones and leaves out a portion. Among 150,000 to 200,000 clones, 86% were seen once, and the ten largest hold about 5.8%. Sequencing was done on a sample of PBMCs. The origin of this receptor is a woman in her twenties or thirties in good health and CMV-seronegative. This rearrangement joins TRBV5-6 to TRBJ1-2, with D perhaps matching TRBD1 (6 bases). The CDR3 bases are TGTGCCAGCAGCTTGGCCGGGGGCGGGGGAGGCTACACCTTC. Translation: CASSLAGGGGGYTF.